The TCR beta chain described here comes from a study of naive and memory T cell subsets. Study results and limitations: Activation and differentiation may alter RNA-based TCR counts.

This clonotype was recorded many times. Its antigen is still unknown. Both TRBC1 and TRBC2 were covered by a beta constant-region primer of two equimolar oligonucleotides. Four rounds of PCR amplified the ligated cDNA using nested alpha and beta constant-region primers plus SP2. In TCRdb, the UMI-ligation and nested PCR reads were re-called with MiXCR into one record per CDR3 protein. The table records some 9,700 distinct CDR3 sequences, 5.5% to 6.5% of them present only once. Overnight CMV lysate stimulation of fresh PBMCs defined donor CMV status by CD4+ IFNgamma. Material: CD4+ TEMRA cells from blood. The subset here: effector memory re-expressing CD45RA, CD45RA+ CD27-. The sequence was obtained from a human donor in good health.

CDR3 in amino acids: CASSGEREGEGGELFF. CDR3 in DNA: TGTGCCAGTAGTGGCGAGCGGGAGGGTGAGGGCGGGGAGCTGTTTTTT. The gene calls are TRBV19 and TRBJ2-2, with TRBD2 matching over 10 bases. Germline loops: CDR1 LNHDA, CDR2 SQIVND (reference sequence). CDR3 length: 16 residues. With 5 bases clipped from V and 7 bases from J, the junction kept 10 bases outside the gene matches.